One sample yielded the 3 T cell receptor beta chains listed below, sequenced in a study of cytomegalovirus exposure and HLA in healthy donors. 60 Vbeta and 13 Jbeta primers were used in PCR. Generated by immunoSEQ multiplex PCR, the TCRdb table keeps only in-frame clones and is missing some. The top ten hold roughly an eighth of the sample, which has 110,000 to 150,000 clones, approximately 73% seen once. Material for sequencing was PBMCs. These receptors were taken from a human donor in good health.

This clone has just one count. The chain has TRBV6-5 and TRBJ2-5; D is unclear. Germline CDR1 MNHEY, CDR2 SVGAGI. This CDR3 has 13 residues. Trimming removed 5 bases from V and 0 bases from J, with 7 bases in between. The DNA of the CDR3 is TGTGCCAGCAGTCGACGGGACCAAGAGACCCAGTACTTC. This codes for CASSRRDQETQYF.

The chain recombines TRBV6-5 with TRBJ2-3, with 7 bases aligning to TRBD2. The V segment lost 5 bases and the J segment 5 bases; nucleotides outside the gene matches: 10. Germline V gene data show CDR1 as MNHEY and CDR2 as SVGAGI. CDR3 length: 15 amino acids. The CDR3, as DNA: TGTGCCAGCAGTCGACTGGCGCGGGGGAGAGATACGCAGTATTTT. This encodes CASSRLARGRDTQYF.

This clone was found a few times. The chain recombines TRBV30 with TRBJ2-7; 7 bases fit TRBD2. Germline CDR1 GTSNPN, CDR2 SVGIG (reference sequence). The CDR3 runs 13 residues. Trimming cost V 5 bases and J 2 bases; bases outside gene matches: 6. The CDR3 bases are TGTGCCTGGGGGGCTAGCGGACCCTACGAGCAGTACTTC. It translates to CAWGASGPYEQYF.